This T cell receptor (beta chain) comes out of a study of cytomegalovirus exposure and HLA in healthy donors. Findings and limits, study-wide: Researchers reported that a few CMV-associated chains were confirmed in vitro as CMV antigen-specific.

As concerns this clone: Its target is not known.

In the PCR, 60 Vbeta and 13 Jbeta primers were used. Profiling relied on immunoSEQ multiplex PCR, and the TCRdb table lists in-frame clones only, not all of them. The profile covers just over 150,000 clones, with around four fifths appearing a single time and roughly 2% taken by the ten largest. Germline V gene sequence: CDR1 SGHAT, CDR2 FQNNGV. The CDR3 spans 15 residues. The junction had 3 bases not matched to a gene; V was cut back by 4 bases and J by 3 bases. J is TRBJ2-5 and V is TRBV11-2; TRBD2 matches 12 bases. Material: PBMCs. The receptor was isolated from a female donor in good health and CMV-seronegative. The CDR3 region is CASSWGLAGEETQYF. The CDR3 DNA sequence: TGTGCCAGCAGCTGGGGACTAGCGGGCGAAGAGACCCAGTACTTC.